This T cell receptor beta chain was profiled in a study of beta chain features in type 1 diabetes. The wider study: On cell yields, gender and age, patients and healthy donors were similar.

This clone appeared a few times. Its antigen is undetermined. The investigators reverse transcribed all of the isolated RNA, so they sequenced expressed TCRB transcripts. Profiling relied on immunoSEQ multiplex PCR, and the TCRdb table lists in-frame clones only, not all of them. The sample lists roughly 340,000 clones; around 13% were seen once. Notes on the study in general: The study left unresolved whether HLA type influences TCRB rearrangement. There were fewer insertions and more deletions at the VDJ junctions of type 1 diabetes patients. TCRB CDR3s from Type 1 diabetes patients were moderately but significantly shorter in all four CD4+ subsets.

This CDR3 spans 13 amino acids. Germline V CDR1 and CDR2: SGHDN, FVKESK. The germline V and J ends were trimmed by 1 base and 7 bases, with 10 bases remaining between them. The receptor's source is a woman aged 18-29 years with type 1 diabetes. V and J are TRBV14 and TRBJ1-1; D uncertain. Sequencing was carried out using naive CD4+ T cells from blood. CDR3 DNA: TGTGCCAGCAGCCAAGTGTCAGTAAGTGAAGCTTTCTTT. Translating gives CASSQVSVSEAFF.